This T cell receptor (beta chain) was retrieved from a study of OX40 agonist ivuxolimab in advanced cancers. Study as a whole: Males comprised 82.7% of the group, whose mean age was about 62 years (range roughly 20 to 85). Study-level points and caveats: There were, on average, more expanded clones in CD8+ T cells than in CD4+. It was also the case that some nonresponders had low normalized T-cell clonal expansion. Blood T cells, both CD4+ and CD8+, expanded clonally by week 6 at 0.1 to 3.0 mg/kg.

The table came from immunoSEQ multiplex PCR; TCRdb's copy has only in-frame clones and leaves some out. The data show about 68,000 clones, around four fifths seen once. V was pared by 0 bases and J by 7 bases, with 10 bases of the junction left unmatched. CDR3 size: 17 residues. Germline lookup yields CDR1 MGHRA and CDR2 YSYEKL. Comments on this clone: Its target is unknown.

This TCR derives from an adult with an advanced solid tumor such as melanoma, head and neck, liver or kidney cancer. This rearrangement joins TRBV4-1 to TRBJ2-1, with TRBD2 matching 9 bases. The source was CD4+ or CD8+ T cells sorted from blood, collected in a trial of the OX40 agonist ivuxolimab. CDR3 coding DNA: TGCGCCAGCAGCCAAGAAGCGGCTAGCGGGACGTGGAATGAGCAGTTCTTC. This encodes CASSQEAASGTWNEQFF.